The 25 T cell receptor beta chains in this list originate from one sample, sequenced in a study of response to subunit inactivated influenza vaccine. One entry per CDR3 protein results from TCRdb running MiXCR on the RT-PCR reads. The repertoire holds about 650,000 distinct CDR3 sequences, with around 15% as singletons. The sequences come from PBMCs from blood, collected around 14 days before vaccination. All receptors come from a man in his fifties who received an inactivated influenza vaccine.

The chain couples TRBV11-2 to TRBJ2-3; no definite D call. Germline lookup yields CDR1 SGHAT and CDR2 FQNNGV. The CDR3 contains 15 residues. V lost 0 bases, J lost 5 bases, and 12 bases lay in between. CDR3 residues: CASSLEGESEDTQYF. The CDR3 coding sequence is TGTGCCAGCAGCTTAGAAGGAGAATCCGAAGATACGCAGTATTTT.

This clonotype was counted a few times. The chain combines TRBV5-1 with TRBJ1-2; D possibly corresponds to TRBD1 (6 bases). Germline lookup yields CDR1 SGHRS and CDR2 YFSETQ. CDR3 length: 14 amino acids. V shed 0 bases and J shed 1 base, with 7 bases lying between them. This chain's CDR3 is CASSLEGGNYGYTF. CDR3 sequence (DNA): TGCGCCAGCAGCTTGGAGGGGGGTAACTATGGCTACACCTTC.

The chain has TRBV7-9 and TRBJ1-4; 9 nucleotides line up with TRBD1. The germline V gene has CDR1 SEHNR and CDR2 FQNEAQ (reference sequence). Trimming at V came to 4 bases and at J to 8 bases, leaving 8 bases not matched to a gene. This CDR3 has 15 residues. CDR3 loop: CASSYRGLAEEKLFF. CDR3 sequence (DNA): TGTGCCAGCAGCTACAGGGGGCTTGCTGAGGAAAAACTGTTTTTT.

The rearrangement uses TRBV28 and TRBJ2-7; D is undetermined. The CDR3 is 13 amino acids. With 6 bases removed from V and 7 bases from J, the gap between germline ends came to 16 bases. The germline gives CDR1 MDHEN, CDR2 SYDVKM. CDR3 sequence reads: CASRTQQSREQYF. DNA for the CDR3: TGTGCCAGCAGAACCCAGCAAAGTCGGGAGCAGTACTTC. Full variable domain (remainder filled in from reference TRBV28 and TRBJ2-7): DVKVTQSSRYLVKRTGEKVFLECVQDMDHENMFWYRQDPGLGLRLIYFSYDVKMKEKGDIPEGYSVSREKKERFSLILESASTNQTSMYLCASRTQQSREQYFGPGTRLTVT.

This clonotype was seen repeatedly, ten times or more. V and J are TRBV12-3 or TRBV12-4 and TRBJ2-5; 10 bases map to TRBD1. V was clipped by 4 bases and J by 1 base; unmatched bases: 3. CDR3 length equals 15 residues. CDR3 coding DNA: TGTGCCAGCAGTTCGGGACAGGGGACCCAAGAGACCCAGTACTTC. Protein product: CASSSGQGTQETQYF.

V is TRBV7-2 and J is TRBJ2-3; no reliable D call. The CDR3 is made up of 15 amino acids. Looked up from germline, CDR1 is SGHTA and CDR2 is FQGNSA. V lost 2 bases to trimming and J lost 2 bases, with 11 bases between them. The CDR3 protein is CASSLMAEFTDTQYF. The CDR3 DNA reads as TGTGCCAGCAGCTTAATGGCAGAATTCACAGATACGCAGTATTTT. Together with reference TRBV7-2 and TRBJ2-3, the CDR3 gives the full variable domain: GAGVSQSPSNKVTEKGKDVELRCDPISGHTALYWYRQSLGQGLEFLIYFQGNSAPDKSGLPSDRFSAERTGGSVSTLTIQRTQQEDSAVYLCASSLMAEFTDTQYFGPGTRLTVL.

This clonotype was found a few times. V gene TRBV15 combines with J gene TRBJ1-5, with D unclear. Germline V gives CDR1 LNHNV, CDR2 YYDKDF (reference sequence). The CDR3 contains 15 residues. The V end was cut by 0 bases, the J end by 7 bases, with 13 bases between. The CDR3 DNA reads TGTGCCACCAGCAGAGATGCCAGATGGGGACAGCCCCAGCATTTT. Amino acids: CATSRDARWGQPQHF.

This rearrangement joins TRBV5-1 to TRBJ2-5; 9 bases line up with TRBD1. This CDR3 has 16 amino acids. The germline V gene has CDR1 SGHRS and CDR2 YFSETQ. V dropped 0 bases and J dropped 3; count of bases not matched to a gene: 6. The CDR3 nucleotides are TGCGCCAGCAGCTTGGGGCTAGGGGACAGGGAAGAGACCCAGTACTTC. Its protein product is CASSLGLGDREETQYF.

The chain couples TRBV11-2 to TRBJ2-5; tentatively, D is TRBD1 (6 bases). Germline values: CDR1 SGHAT, CDR2 FQNNGV. This CDR3 spans 14 amino acids. V shed 4 bases and J shed 5 bases, with 14 bases lying between them. The CDR3 sequence: CASSSVTGWETQYF. The CDR3 coding sequence is TGTGCCAGCAGCTCCGTTACAGGGTGGGAGACCCAGTACTTC.

This clonotype was picked up a small number of times. This sequence joins TRBV12-3 or TRBV12-4 and TRBJ1-4, with a tentative D call TRBD1 (6 bases). Trimming pared 5 bases from V and 1 base from J, leaving 14 bases between. CDR3 size: 16 residues. CDR3 nucleotides: TGTGCCAGCAGTCCAAGAGAGACAGGAACTAATGAAAAACTGTTTTTT. Protein product: CASSPRETGTNEKLFF.

This clonotype was observed a handful of times. The chain combines TRBV6-2 or TRBV6-3 with TRBJ2-3; the match to TRBD2 covers 9 bases. CDR1 MNHEY and CDR2 SVGEGT come from the germline V gene. The V segment lost 5 bases and the J segment 6 bases; nucleotides outside the gene matches: 3. The CDR3 length is 13 residues. The CDR3 protein is CASSRLAEDTQYF. The CDR3, as DNA: TGTGCCAGCAGTAGACTAGCGGAGGATACGCAGTATTTT.

Comment on this clonotype: Just one base apart from a much larger clone, this may be a read error. The chain has TRBV5-5 and TRBJ2-7; D unclear. Germline V CDR1 and CDR2: SGHKS, YYEKEE (reference sequence). This CDR3 region has 13 residues. Trimming removed 0 bases at V and 2 bases at J, with 6 bases between. The CDR3 DNA sequence: TGTGCCAGCAGCTTGGTACAGACCTACGAGCAGTACTTC. Amino acid sequence: CASSLVQTYEQYF.

V gene TRBV20-1 combines with J gene TRBJ1-5; D unresolved. The CDR3 extends over 14 amino acids. V was shortened by 0 bases and J by 7 bases, with 13 bases between the two germline ends. Germline values: CDR1 DFQATT, CDR2 SNEGSKA (reference sequence). Here the CDR3 reads CSARDFAGGQPQHF. CDR3 nucleotides: TGCAGTGCTAGAGATTTTGCCGGCGGGCAGCCCCAGCATTTT.

This clonotype has only a few counts. The chain has TRBV4-2 and TRBJ1-6; D gene uncertain. This CDR3 is built from 13 residues. V lost 0 bases and J 10 bases, leaving 7 bases between the germline ends. From germline, CDR1 is LGHNA and CDR2 YNFKEQ. In DNA, the CDR3 is TGTGCCAGCAGCCAAGAAACTCAATCACCCCTCCACTTT. It yields the protein CASSQETQSPLHF.

The V and J genes are TRBV12-3 or TRBV12-4 and TRBJ2-5; maybe TRBD1 (5 bases). The V and J ends lost 4 bases and 1 base respectively, with 13 bases between them. The CDR3 has 15 amino acids. The CDR3, as DNA: TGTGCCAGCAGTTACACAAGGGGCATCCAAGAGACCCAGTACTTC. Its translation: CASSYTRGIQETQYF.

The gene calls are TRBV7-9 and TRBJ2-1, with TRBD1 as a possible D gene (5 bases). The V gene lost 2 bases and the J gene lost 7 bases, with 12 bases spanning the gap. This CDR3 has 14 amino acids. Germline lookup yields CDR1 SEHNR and CDR2 FQNEAQ (reference sequence). The CDR3 nucleotides read TGTGCCAGCAGCTTAACCAGGGTAGAGAATGAGCAGTTCTTC. It yields the protein CASSLTRVENEQFF.

This clonotype was observed a few times. Written as DNA, the CDR3 is TGCAGTGCTCTCACCGGGACCCCGAACACCGGGGAGCTGTTTTTT. Translated: CSALTGTPNTGELFF. V and J are TRBV20-1 and TRBJ2-2; either TRBD1 or TRBD2 may fit D (5 bases each). Deletions cut 5 bases from V and 0 bases from J, with 13 bases between. The CDR3 sequence is 15 residues long. CDR1 DFQATT and CDR2 SNEGSKA come from the germline V gene (reference sequence).

This clonotype was counted many times. In nucleotides, the CDR3 is TGCGCCAGCAGCTTGGAACAGGGCCACACAGATACGCAGTATTTT. As protein: CASSLEQGHTDTQYF. This chain joins TRBV5-1 and TRBJ2-3; D perhaps matches TRBD1 (6 bases). From germline, CDR1 is SGHRS and CDR2 YFSETQ. Trimming took 0 bases from V and 2 from J, leaving 10 bases between them. The CDR3 has 15 residues.

This clonotype was counted only a few times. The V gene is TRBV4-3, the J gene TRBJ1-5; D possibly corresponds to TRBD1 (5 bases). The length of the CDR3 is 16 residues. Trimming stripped 0 bases from V and 2 bases from J, with 11 bases between. Germline values: CDR1 LGHNA, CDR2 YSLEER. CDR3 DNA: TGCGCCAGCAGCCAAGATGGAGGGGAAGGCAATCAGCCCCAGCATTTT. Translating it yields CASSQDGGEGNQPQHF.

This clonotype showed up many times. The DNA for the CDR3 is TGTGCCAGCAGTTTTTACGGGGCGCGGAGCACTGAAGCTTTCTTT. It codes for CASSFYGARSTEAFF. The chain is built from TRBV12-3 or TRBV12-4 and TRBJ1-1, with D perhaps matching TRBD1 (5 bases). Trimming took off 3 bases at V and 4 bases at J, with 15 bases between the two ends. The CDR3 is made up of 15 amino acids.

Ten or more counts support this clonotype. The chain recombines TRBV5-6 with TRBJ2-3, with a weak D call TRBD2 (6 bases). Germline CDR1 SGHDT, CDR2 YYEEEE. The CDR3 sequence is 16 residues long. V was pared by 3 bases and J by 5 bases, with 19 bases between. The CDR3, as DNA: TGTGCCAGCAGCTCCCGATGGGTTTTCGGGGGAGATACGCAGTATTTT. This translates into CASSSRWVFGGDTQYF.

This clonotype was seen a handful of times. The chain joins TRBV7-9 to TRBJ1-1; no definite D call. V lost 10 bases to trimming and J lost 0 bases, with 3 bases between them. The CDR3 runs to 10 residues. The germline gives CDR1 SEHNR, CDR2 FQNEAQ (reference sequence). The CDR3 DNA reads as TGTGCCATATTGAACACTGAAGCTTTCTTT. Translated: CAILNTEAFF.

The V call is TRBV6-5, the J call TRBJ2-7; D is unclear. The length of the CDR3 is 14 residues. Deletions cut 2 bases from V and 4 bases from J, with 12 bases between. Germline V gene lookup returns CDR1 MNHEY and CDR2 SVGAGI. This chain's CDR3 is CASSYGNTVYEQYF. For the CDR3, the DNA is TGTGCCAGCAGTTACGGAAACACCGTATACGAGCAGTACTTC.

Written as DNA, the CDR3 is TGTGCCAGCAGGGGGACAGGGGTGAGTAATCAGCCCCAGCATTTT. It encodes CASRGTGVSNQPQHF. The rearrangement links TRBV6-1 to TRBJ1-5, with 10 bases lining up with TRBD1. Per the germline V gene, CDR1 is MNHNS and CDR2 is SASEGT. The CDR3 contains 15 residues. V lost 6 bases, J lost 4 bases, and 6 bases stayed unmatched.

This clonotype occurred a few times. J is TRBJ2-4 and V is TRBV6-5, with D possibly being TRBD2 (7 bases). From germline, CDR1 is MNHEY and CDR2 SVGAGI. This CDR3 spans 15 amino acids. The V and J ends lost 0 bases and 7 bases respectively, with 13 bases between them. The CDR3 coding sequence is TGTGCCAGCAGTTACTCGGGGGGGGCGCTTAACATTCAGTACTTC. Translating it yields CASSYSGGALNIQYF.